Listed below are T cell receptor beta chains from one sample, sequenced in a study of blood T cell repertoires in COVID-19. Clones were read by immunoSEQ multiplex PCR, and TCRdb kept only the in-frame ones, dropping some. The top ten clones hold about 6% of a sample with roughly 350,000 clones, around 86% of them seen once. Input material: peripheral blood. The receptors derive from a woman in her forties or fifties with COVID-19, enrolled during active disease. Each CDR3 is given with its conserved first and last residue. The D gene is left open where the match is weak. Rows may omit the clone size; those that give it use once, few, many or a size class.

TRBD2	-	TRBV10-3	TRBJ2-7	TGTGCCATCAGTGAGTCGACTAGCGGGAGTCGAGGGTACGAGCAGTACTTC	CAISESTSGSRGYEQYF
TRBD1	-	TRBV30	TRBJ1-2	TGTGCCTGGGGGACAGGGCTTGACTATGGCTACACCTTC	CAWGTGLDYGYTF
-	-	TRBV11-3	TRBJ2-1	TGTGCCAGCAGCTTAAACTACTTAGCCAATGAGCAGTTCTTC	CASSLNYLANEQFF
TRBD2	-	TRBV7-9	TRBJ2-7	TGTGCCAGCAGCTTAGGGCTAGCGGGAGACGAGCAGTACTTC	CASSLGLAGDEQYF
TRBD1	-	TRBV7-8	TRBJ1-5	TGTGCCAGCAGCTTAGTCTGGGACAGGGGACGCAATCAGCCCCAGCATTTT	CASSLVWDRGRNQPQHF
TRBD2	-	TRBV4-1	TRBJ2-3	TGCGCCAGCAGCCCGAAAGGGACTAGCGGGAGCACAGATACGCAGTATTTT	CASSPKGTSGSTDTQYF
-	once	TRBV5-8	TRBJ2-2	TGTGCCAGCAGCTTGGGTAGACTGAACACCGGGGAGCTGTTTTTT	CASSLGRLNTGELFF
-	-	TRBV19	TRBJ2-1	TGTGCCAGTAGTATTGTCCGGAGCAATGAGCAGTTCTTC	CASSIVRSNEQFF
-	-	TRBV21-1	TRBJ2-1	TGTGCCAGCAGCAAACCCGCTAGCGCCCTGGGGAATGAGCAGTTCTTC	CASSKPASALGNEQFF
-	few	TRBV2	TRBJ2-2	TGTGCCAGCAGCGAATCGATAGCCGGGGAGCTGTTTTTT	CASSESIAGELFF
-	-	TRBV7-9	TRBJ2-5	TGTGCCAGCAGCTTAGCGAGTCTAGTTGTGGAGACCCAGTACTTC	CASSLASLVVETQYF
TRBD1	-	TRBV30	TRBJ1-2	TGTGCCTGGAGGGGGACAGGGGTTTATGGCTACACCTTC	CAWRGTGVYGYTF
-	-	TRBV10-1	TRBJ2-6	TGCGCCAGCAGTGATCACAGAGTGCCCTCTGGGGCCAACGTCCTGACTTTC	CASSDHRVPSGANVLTF
-	-	TRBV7-9	TRBJ2-2	TGTGCCAGCAGCGATCCCCTTAAGGAGGGGCGCACCGGGGAGCTGTTTTTT	CASSDPLKEGRTGELFF
TRBD2	-	TRBV5-1	TRBJ2-3	TGCGCCAGCAGCTACGGGACTAGCGGGATCACAGATACGCAGTATTTT	CASSYGTSGITDTQYF
TRBD1	-	TRBV2	TRBJ1-5	TGTGCCACCTCGAGGGGGGGACAGGTGAGTCAGCCCCAGCATTTT	CATSRGGQVSQPQHF
-	few	TRBV6-5	TRBJ1-2	TGTGCCAGCAGTTACGGCAGGCTGGATGGCTACACCTTC	CASSYGRLDGYTF
-	-	TRBV9	TRBJ2-1	TGTGCCAGCAGCCCAAGGCCGGCGGGGACGGGTAGTGAGCAGTTCTTC	CASSPRPAGTGSEQFF
-	once	TRBV6-4	TRBJ2-7	TGTGCCAGCAGTATGGAACAGGGCTACGAGCAGTACTTC	CASSMEQGYEQYF
-	few	TRBV24-1	TRBJ1-1	TGTGCCACCAGTGATTCAACAGGTCAGAACACTGAAGCTTTCTTT	CATSDSTGQNTEAFF
TRBD2	-	TRBV2	TRBJ2-1	TGTGCCAGCAGCGAAAGCGGGAGGGGGTACAATGAGCAGTTCTTC	CASSESGRGYNEQFF
-	-	TRBV27	TRBJ1-1	TGTGCCAGCAGTTTGGGGGCATCTGACGCTGAAGCTTTCTTT	CASSLGASDAEAFF
-	-	TRBV30	TRBJ2-7	TGTGCCTACAACAGGGGGGGAGTGGGAGAGCAGTACTTC	CAYNRGGVGEQYF
-	-	TRBV19	TRBJ2-5	TGTGCCAGTAGCCGAAGAAACATTGGGCAACAAGAGACCCAGTACTTC	CASSRRNIGQQETQYF
TRBD2	-	TRBV5-4	TRBJ2-3	TGTGCCAGCAGCTCCGGGGGGGATCGGGGCACAGATACGCAGTATTTT	CASSSGGDRGTDTQYF
-	-	TRBV4-2	TRBJ2-5	TGTGCCAGCAGCCAAGATCTGCAAGAGACCCAGTACTTC	CASSQDLQETQYF
TRBD1	-	TRBV7-2	TRBJ1-1	TGTGCCAGCAGCTCAACGGGACAGACAATGAACACTGAAGCTTTCTTT	CASSSTGQTMNTEAFF
TRBD2	-	TRBV18	TRBJ2-7	TGTGCCAGCTCACCAATTGGACTAGCGGGAGACGAGCAGTACTTC	CASSPIGLAGDEQYF
TRBD2	-	TRBV4-1	TRBJ2-7	TGCGCCAGCAGCCAAGTTTCGGCGATACTAGCGGGACCGGGAGAGCAGTACTTC	CASSQVSAILAGPGEQYF
TRBD2	-	TRBV19	TRBJ2-2	TGTGCCAGTAGCCGGGGGACTAGCGGGATCGGGGAGCTGTTTTTT	CASSRGTSGIGELFF
TRBD2	few	TRBV3-1/TRBV3-2	TRBJ2-5	TGTGCCAGCAGCCAAGATGGACTAGCGGACATGGAGGAGACCCAGTACTTC	CASSQDGLADMEETQYF
-	-	TRBV19	TRBJ1-2	TGTGCCAGTACCGACCTGGGGGCAGGGAGTAACTATGGCTACACCTTC	CASTDLGAGSNYGYTF
TRBD2	-	TRBV11-2	TRBJ2-1	TGTGCCAGCAGCAGGGGACTAGCGGGAGGCTATGAGCAGTTCTTC	CASSRGLAGGYEQFF
TRBD2	once	TRBV19	TRBJ2-1	TGTGCCAGTAGATATTCCGCCTTAGCGGGGCACAATGAGCAGTTCTTC	CASRYSALAGHNEQFF
TRBD1	-	TRBV7-9	TRBJ1-2	TGTGCCAGCAGCTTAACAGGGGGCCCAAACTATGGCTACACCTTC	CASSLTGGPNYGYTF
TRBD2	-	TRBV19	TRBJ2-1	TGTGCCAGTAGTTCCCAGCCGGGACTAGCGGGAGATGAGCAGTTCTTC	CASSSQPGLAGDEQFF
TRBD2	-	TRBV11-2	TRBJ2-7	TGTGCCAGCAGTAGCGGGGCTTACGAGCAGTACTTC	CASSSGAYEQYF
TRBD2	-	TRBV29-1	TRBJ2-1	TGCAGCGTTGAGAGGTCTAGCGGGAGGCGTGAGCAGTTCTTC	CSVERSSGRREQFF
-	-	TRBV14	TRBJ1-4	TGTGCCAGCAGCCAAGACAGGGGCTCTAATGAAAAACTGTTTTTT	CASSQDRGSNEKLFF
TRBD2	-	TRBV4-1	TRBJ2-7	TGCGCCAGCAGCCAAGAACACGGACTAGCGGGAGGCTACGAGCAGTACTTC	CASSQEHGLAGGYEQYF
TRBD1	-	TRBV6-5	TRBJ2-7	TGTGCCAGCAGCCAAGACAGGGTCTCCTACGAGCAGTACTTC	CASSQDRVSYEQYF
-	-	TRBV7-2	TRBJ1-2	TGTGCCAGCAGTCAGACCCCTAAACAGGGATTCTATGGCTACACCTTC	CASSQTPKQGFYGYTF
-	-	TRBV6-2/TRBV6-3	TRBJ2-1	TGTGCCAGCAGCCCGTGGCGGGCCCTGGGCAATGAGCAGTTCTTC	CASSPWRALGNEQFF
TRBD1	-	TRBV10-3	TRBJ2-7	TGTGCCATCAGTGAGCCCGAAGGGACAGTTTCCTCCGAGCAGTACTTC	CAISEPEGTVSSEQYF
TRBD2	-	TRBV6-6	TRBJ2-5	TGTGCCAGCAGTTGGACTAGCGGGAGTTACCAAGAGACCCAGTACTTC	CASSWTSGSYQETQYF
TRBD2	-	TRBV3-1/TRBV3-2	TRBJ2-7	TGTGCCAGCAGCCAAGCTAGCGGGAGGGCGTACGAGCAGTACTTC	CASSQASGRAYEQYF
-	-	TRBV19	TRBJ1-1	TGTGCCACCGCCCCTTGGGCCTCGAACACTGAAGCTTTCTTT	CATAPWASNTEAFF
TRBD2	-	TRBV5-4	TRBJ2-7	TGTGCCAGCAGCTTGGTTCTAGCGGGAGGAGGATACGAGCAGTACTTC	CASSLVLAGGGYEQYF
TRBD1	-	TRBV6-4	TRBJ1-6	TGTGCCAGCAGCAGGGGGGTTAATAATTCACCCCTCCACTTT	CASSRGVNNSPLHF
-	-	TRBV18	TRBJ1-2	TGTGCCAGCTCACCAACATTGACAGCCCCTTTCTATGGCTACACCTTC	CASSPTLTAPFYGYTF
-	-	TRBV7-2	TRBJ1-1	TGTGCCAGCAGCTTTACCAGCGGCACTGAAGCTTTCTTT	CASSFTSGTEAFF